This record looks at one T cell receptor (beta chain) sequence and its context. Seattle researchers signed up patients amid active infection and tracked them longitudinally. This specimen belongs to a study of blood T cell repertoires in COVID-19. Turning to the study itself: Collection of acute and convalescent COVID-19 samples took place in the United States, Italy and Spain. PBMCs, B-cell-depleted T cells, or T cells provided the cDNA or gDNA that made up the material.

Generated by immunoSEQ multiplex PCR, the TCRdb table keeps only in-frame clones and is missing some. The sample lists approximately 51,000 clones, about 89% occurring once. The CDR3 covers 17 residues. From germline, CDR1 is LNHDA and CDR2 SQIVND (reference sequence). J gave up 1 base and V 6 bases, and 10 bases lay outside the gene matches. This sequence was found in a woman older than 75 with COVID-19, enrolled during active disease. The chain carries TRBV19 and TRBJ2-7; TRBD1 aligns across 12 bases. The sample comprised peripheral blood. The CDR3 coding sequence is TGTGCCAGTAGCGAGGGGACAGGGGGCTTAAGGTCCTACGAGCAGTACTTC. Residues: CASSEGTGGLRSYEQYF.